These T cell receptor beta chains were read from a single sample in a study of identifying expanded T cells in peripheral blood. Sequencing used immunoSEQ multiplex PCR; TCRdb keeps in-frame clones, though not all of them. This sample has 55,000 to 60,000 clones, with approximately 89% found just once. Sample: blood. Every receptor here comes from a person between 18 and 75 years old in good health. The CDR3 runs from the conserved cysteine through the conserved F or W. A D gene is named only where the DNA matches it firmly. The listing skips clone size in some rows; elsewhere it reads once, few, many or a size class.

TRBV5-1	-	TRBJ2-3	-	TGCGCCAGCAGCTTTGCATCGGGACTCCCGGATACGCAGTATTTT	CASSFASGLPDTQYF
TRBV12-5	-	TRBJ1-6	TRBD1	TGTGCTAGTGGTTTTGTTCGGGACAGAAAGCCGGATTCACCCCTCCACTTT	CASGFVRDRKPDSPLHF
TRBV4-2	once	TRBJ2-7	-	TGTGCCAGCAGCCAAGATAGGGGTTTCTTCTACGAGCAGTACTTC	CASSQDRGFFYEQYF
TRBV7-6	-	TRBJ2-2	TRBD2	TGTGCCAGCAGCCCCCAACCTGGACTAGCGGATCTGTTTTTT	CASSPQPGLADLFF
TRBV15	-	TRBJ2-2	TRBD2	TGTGCCACCAGCGGGAGCGGGGGGGCTACCGGGGAGCTGTTTTTT	CATSGSGGATGELFF
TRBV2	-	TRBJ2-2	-	TGTGCCAGCAGTGAAAGGCAGGGTACGAACACCGGGGAGCTGTTTTTT	CASSERQGTNTGELFF
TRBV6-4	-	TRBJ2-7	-	TGTGCCAGCAGTGACGCGACTCGCGGGACAGCTGGATACGAGCAGTACTTC	CASSDATRGTAGYEQYF
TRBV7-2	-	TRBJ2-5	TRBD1	TGTGCCAGCAGTTTACAGGGGCAAGAGACCCAGTACTTC	CASSLQGQETQYF
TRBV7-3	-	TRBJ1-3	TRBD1	TGTGCCAGCAGCTTAAGAGGGATGGACAGGGCCAGCTCTGGAAACACCATATATTTT	CASSLRGMDRASSGNTIYF
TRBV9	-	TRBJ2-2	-	TGTGCCAGCAGCGTAGGAAGTCCTATCCGGGAGCTGTTTTTT	CASSVGSPIRELFF
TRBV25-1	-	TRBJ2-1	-	TGTGCCAGCACCCCTAACAATGAGCAGTTCTTC	CASTPNNEQFF
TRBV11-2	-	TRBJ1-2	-	TGTGCCAGCAGCTCAAGTTGGGGAGGCTATGGCTACACCTTC	CASSSSWGGYGYTF
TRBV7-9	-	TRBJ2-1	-	TGTGCCAGCAGCTTGGACGGGCTCGGTAACAATGAGCAGTTCTTC	CASSLDGLGNNEQFF
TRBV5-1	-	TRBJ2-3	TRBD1	TGCGCCAGCAGCTTTGACAGGGTTAGCACAGATACGCAGTATTTT	CASSFDRVSTDTQYF
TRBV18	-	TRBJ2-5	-	TGTGCCAGCTCACCTAGCGCGGGGCCGGAGACCCAGTACTTC	CASSPSAGPETQYF
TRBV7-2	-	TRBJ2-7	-	TGTGCCAGCAGCTTAGATGGGACCACAACCTACGAGCAGTACTTC	CASSLDGTTTYEQYF
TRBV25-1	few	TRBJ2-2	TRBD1	TGTGCCAGCAGTTTTGACAGGGTGGGCACCGGGGAGCTGTTTTTT	CASSFDRVGTGELFF
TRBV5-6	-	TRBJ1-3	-	TGTGCCAGCAGCTTGGGGGGCCCCAGGTTCTCTGGAAACACCATATATTTT	CASSLGGPRFSGNTIYF
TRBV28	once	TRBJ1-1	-	TGTGCCAGCGGGGAAACTGAAGCTTTCTTT	CASGETEAFF
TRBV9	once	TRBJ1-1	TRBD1	TGTGCCAGCAGCGGAGGGACAGGGGGGAACACTGAAGCTTTCTTT	CASSGGTGGNTEAFF
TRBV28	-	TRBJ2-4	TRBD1	TGTGCCAGCAGTTTAACGGCGACAGGGGGGAACATTCAGTACTTC	CASSLTATGGNIQYF
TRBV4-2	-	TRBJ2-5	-	TGTGCCAGCAGCCGGACGGCTCAAGGGTTGGAGACCCAGTACTTC	CASSRTAQGLETQYF
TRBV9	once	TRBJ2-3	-	TGTGCCAGCAGCGTATTTTCGGGGGCAGATACGCAGTATTTT	CASSVFSGADTQYF
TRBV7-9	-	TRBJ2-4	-	TGTGCCAGCAGCCATCTCCGGGGGCCGTCCAAAAACATTCAGTACTTC	CASSHLRGPSKNIQYF